The source of this TCR beta chain is a study of blood T cell repertoires in COVID-19. Study as a whole: Samples of COVID-19 (acute and convalescent) were obtained from the United States, Italy and Spain.

Germline CDR1 SGHDT, CDR2 YYEEEE. V dropped 4 bases and J dropped 3; count of bases not matched to a gene: 5. The CDR3 contains 15 residues. Authors' data handling: Amplification of reference gene primers provided the estimated nucleated cell counts. The method was immunoSEQ multiplex PCR; TCRdb's version includes in-frame clones alone and lacks a portion of them. V, J and clone size reflect that table, while D and trimming were determined from the DNA. The data show a few hundred thousand clones, with approximately 81% seen just once and approximately 6.6% held by the top ten. The source of this sequence is a woman in her 50s who had been exposed to COVID-19. The chain combines TRBV5-6 with TRBJ1-3; 9 nucleotides agree with TRBD1. Sequenced material: PBMCs or T cells enriched from blood (not recorded which). CDR3 DNA sequence: TGTGCCAGCAGCCAACAGGGGGCGGGTGGAAACACCATATATTTT. Residues: CASSQQGAGGNTIYF.